The source of this TCR beta chain is a study of response to subunit inactivated influenza vaccine. Broader study findings: The study's authors posited that every seasonal influenza vaccination enlists few new T cells.

The CDR3 runs to 13 residues. Trimming left V 2 bases short and J 0 bases short, with 7 bases between. Germline V gene lookup returns CDR1 DFQATT and CDR2 SNEGSKA (reference sequence). This clonotype was observed a handful of times. The antigen is undetermined. TCRdb recomputed calls from the RT-PCR reads with MiXCR, one row per CDR3 protein. The data hold around 580,000 distinct CDR3 sequences, with roughly 15% observed a single time. The source was PBMCs from blood, collected about 12 days after vaccination. This receptor was obtained from a man aged 50-59 years who received an inactivated influenza vaccine. V gene TRBV20-1 combines with J gene TRBJ1-1; D unclear. The CDR3 sequence is CSARRSLNTEAFF. For the CDR3, the DNA is TGCAGTGCTAGACGTTCGCTGAACACTGAAGCTTTCTTT.